One and the same sample provided the 5 T cell receptor beta chains below, sequenced in a study of early T cells in non-severe SARS-CoV-2 infection. Each CDR3 protein is one row after TCRdb ran MiXCR on the 5' RACE reads. The sample has 63,000 or so distinct CDR3 sequences, about an eighth seen once; the top ten hold 5% to 8%. Material: whole blood. The receptors were sampled from an adult who was a healthcare worker with PCR-confirmed SARS-CoV-2 infection or an uninfected control (not recorded which).

This clonotype was found many times. This chain connects TRBV5-1 to TRBJ2-7; 8 positions agree with TRBD1. Per the germline V gene, CDR1 is SGHRS and CDR2 is YFSETQ. After removal of 2 bases from V and 3 bases from J, the junction contained 4 bases not matched to a gene. The CDR3 loop spans 14 amino acids. The CDR3 is CASSFGQGIYEQYF. As DNA, the CDR3 is TGCGCCAGCAGCTTTGGACAGGGTATCTACGAGCAGTACTTC.

This chain links TRBV6-2 or TRBV6-3 with TRBJ1-5, with D unclear. Trimming cost V 8 bases and J 3 bases, with 17 bases left between them. Germline V lookup: CDR1 MNHEY, CDR2 SVGEGT. This CDR3 has 15 amino acids. In DNA form, the CDR3 reads TGTGCCAGCTCCACCTACCGAGGCCTCAATCAGCCCCAGCATTTT. This codes for CASSTYRGLNQPQHF.

The chain combines TRBV27 with TRBJ2-5; TRBD2 agrees at 11 bases. The V and J ends lost 2 bases and 1 base, in that order; junction bases with no gene match: 12. CDR1 MNHEY and CDR2 SMNVEV come from the germline V gene (reference sequence). This CDR3 comprises 19 residues. For the CDR3, the DNA is TGTGCCAGCAGTTTAAGGGTTTCTAGCGGGAGGAGGGCCCAAGAGACCCAGTACTTC. Translating it yields CASSLRVSSGRRAQETQYF.

The rearrangement joins TRBV7-9 to TRBJ2-3; possibly TRBD1 or TRBD2 for D (5 bases each). Germline CDR1 SEHNR, CDR2 FQNEAQ (reference sequence). V lost 5 bases, J lost 2 bases, and 14 bases lay in between. The CDR3 has 15 amino acids. The CDR3: CASSRDLDYTDTQYF. In DNA form, the CDR3 reads TGTGCCAGCAGCCGGGACCTCGATTACACAGATACGCAGTATTTT.

In its sample, this clonotype was seen many times. DNA for the CDR3: TGCGCCAGCAGCGCGGGACGGAGTAACTATGGCTACACCTTC. This codes for CASSAGRSNYGYTF. The chain has TRBV5-1 and TRBJ1-2, with D possibly being TRBD1 (5 bases). Deletions cut 4 bases from V and 1 base from J, with 11 bases between. Looked up from germline, CDR1 is SGHRS and CDR2 is YFSETQ. The CDR3 runs to 14 residues.